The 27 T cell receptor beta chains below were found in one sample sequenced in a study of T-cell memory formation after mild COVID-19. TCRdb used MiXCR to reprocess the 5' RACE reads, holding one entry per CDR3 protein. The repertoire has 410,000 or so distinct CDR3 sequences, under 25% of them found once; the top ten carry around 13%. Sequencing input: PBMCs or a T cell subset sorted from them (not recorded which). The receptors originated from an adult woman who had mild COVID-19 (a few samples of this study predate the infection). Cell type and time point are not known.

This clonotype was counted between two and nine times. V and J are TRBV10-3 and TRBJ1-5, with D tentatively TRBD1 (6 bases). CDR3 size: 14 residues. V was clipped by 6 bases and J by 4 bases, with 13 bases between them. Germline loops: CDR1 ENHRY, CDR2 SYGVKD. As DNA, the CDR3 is TGTGCCATCAGGGGCGGACAGCAAAATCAGCCCCAGCATTTT. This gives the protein CAIRGGQQNQPQHF.

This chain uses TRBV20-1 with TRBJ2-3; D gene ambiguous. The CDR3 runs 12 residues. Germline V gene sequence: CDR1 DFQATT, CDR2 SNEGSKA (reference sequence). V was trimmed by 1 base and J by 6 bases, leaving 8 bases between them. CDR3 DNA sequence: TGCAGTGCTAGAGCCCCAGGTGATACGCAGTATTTT. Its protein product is CSARAPGDTQYF.

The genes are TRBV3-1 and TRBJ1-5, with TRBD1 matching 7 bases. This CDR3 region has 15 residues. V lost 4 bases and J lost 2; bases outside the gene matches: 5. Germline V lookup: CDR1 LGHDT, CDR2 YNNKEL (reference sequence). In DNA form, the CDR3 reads TGTGCCAGCAGCCTGAGGGGGCAGGGCAATCAGCCCCAGCATTTT. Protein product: CASSLRGQGNQPQHF.

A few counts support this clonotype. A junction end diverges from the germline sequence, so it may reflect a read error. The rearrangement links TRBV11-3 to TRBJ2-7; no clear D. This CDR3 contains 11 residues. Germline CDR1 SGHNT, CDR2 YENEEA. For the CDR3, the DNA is TGTGCCAGCAGCTTAGGACCAGTCACGGACTTC. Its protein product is CASSLGPVTDF.

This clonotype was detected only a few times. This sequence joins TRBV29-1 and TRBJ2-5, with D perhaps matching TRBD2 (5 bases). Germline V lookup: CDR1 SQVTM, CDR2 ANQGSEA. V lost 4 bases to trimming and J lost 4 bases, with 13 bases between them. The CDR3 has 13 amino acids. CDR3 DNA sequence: TGCAGCGTTGGAGTGAGTCGGGGAGAGACCCAGTACTTC. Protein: CSVGVSRGETQYF.

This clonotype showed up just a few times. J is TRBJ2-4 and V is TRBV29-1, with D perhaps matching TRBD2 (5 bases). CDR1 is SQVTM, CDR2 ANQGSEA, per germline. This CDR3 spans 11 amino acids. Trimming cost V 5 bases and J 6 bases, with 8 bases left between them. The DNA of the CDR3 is TGCAGCGTTTGGGCGGGAAACATTCAGTACTTC. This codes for CSVWAGNIQYF.

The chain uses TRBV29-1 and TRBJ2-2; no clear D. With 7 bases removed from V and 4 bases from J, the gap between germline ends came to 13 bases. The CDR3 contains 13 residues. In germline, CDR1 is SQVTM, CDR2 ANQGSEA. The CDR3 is CSAFNGPTGELFF. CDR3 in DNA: TGCAGCGCCTTTAATGGCCCCACCGGGGAGCTGTTTTTT.

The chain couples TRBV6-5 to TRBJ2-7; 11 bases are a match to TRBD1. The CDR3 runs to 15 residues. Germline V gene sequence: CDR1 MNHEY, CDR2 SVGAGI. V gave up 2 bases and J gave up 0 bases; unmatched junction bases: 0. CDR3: CASSYGTGGSYEQYF. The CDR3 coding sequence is TGTGCCAGCAGTTACGGGACAGGGGGCTCCTACGAGCAGTACTTC.

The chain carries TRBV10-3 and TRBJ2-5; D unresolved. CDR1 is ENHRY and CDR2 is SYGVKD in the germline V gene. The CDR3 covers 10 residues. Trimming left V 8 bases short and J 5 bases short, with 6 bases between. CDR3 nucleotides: TGTGCCATCGGAGACGAGACCCAGTACTTC. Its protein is CAIGDETQYF.

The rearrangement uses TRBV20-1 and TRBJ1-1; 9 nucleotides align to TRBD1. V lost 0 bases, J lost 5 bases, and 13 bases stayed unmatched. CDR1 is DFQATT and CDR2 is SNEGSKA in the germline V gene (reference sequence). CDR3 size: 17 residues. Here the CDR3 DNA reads TGCAGTGCTAGAGATCCAGGGGACAGGGCGAGCTTTACTGAAGCTTTCTTT. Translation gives CSARDPGDRASFTEAFF.

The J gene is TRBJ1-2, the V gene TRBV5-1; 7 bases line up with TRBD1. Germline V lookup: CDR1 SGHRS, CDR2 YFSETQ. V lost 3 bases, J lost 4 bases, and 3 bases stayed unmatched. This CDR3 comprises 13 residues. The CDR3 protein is CASSYRQGYGYTF. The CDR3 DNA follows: TGCGCCAGCAGCTACCGACAGGGCTATGGCTACACCTTC.

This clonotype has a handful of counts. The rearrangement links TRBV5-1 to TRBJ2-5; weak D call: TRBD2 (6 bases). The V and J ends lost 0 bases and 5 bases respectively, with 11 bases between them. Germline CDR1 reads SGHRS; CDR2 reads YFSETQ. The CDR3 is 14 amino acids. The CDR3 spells CASSLESGEETQYF. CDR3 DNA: TGCGCCAGCAGCTTGGAATCGGGAGAGGAGACCCAGTACTTC.

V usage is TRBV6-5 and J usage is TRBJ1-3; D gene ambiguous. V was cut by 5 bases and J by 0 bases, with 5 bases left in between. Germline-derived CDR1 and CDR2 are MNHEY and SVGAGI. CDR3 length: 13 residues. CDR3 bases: TGTGCCAGCAGTATCAGCTCTGGAAACACCATATATTTT. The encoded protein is CASSISSGNTIYF.

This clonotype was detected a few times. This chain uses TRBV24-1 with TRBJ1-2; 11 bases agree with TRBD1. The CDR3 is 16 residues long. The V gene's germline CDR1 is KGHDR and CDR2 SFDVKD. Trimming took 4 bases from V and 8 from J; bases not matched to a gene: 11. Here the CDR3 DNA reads TGTGCCACCAGTGACGCCGGGACAGGGGGTCCTCGGGGCTACACCTTC. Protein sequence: CATSDAGTGGPRGYTF.

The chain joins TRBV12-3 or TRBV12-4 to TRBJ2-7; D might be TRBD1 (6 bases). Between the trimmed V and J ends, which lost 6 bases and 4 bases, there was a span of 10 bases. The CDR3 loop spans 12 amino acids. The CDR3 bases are TGTGCCAGCAGGGACAGCCTTTACGAGCAGTACTTC. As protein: CASRDSLYEQYF.

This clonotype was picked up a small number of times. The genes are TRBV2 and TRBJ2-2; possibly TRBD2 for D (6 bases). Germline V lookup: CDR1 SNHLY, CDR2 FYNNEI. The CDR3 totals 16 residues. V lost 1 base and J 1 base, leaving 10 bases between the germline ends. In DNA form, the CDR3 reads TGTGCCAGCAGTGAAGGTTGGGGGGAGAACACCGGGGAGCTGTTTTTT. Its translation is CASSEGWGENTGELFF.

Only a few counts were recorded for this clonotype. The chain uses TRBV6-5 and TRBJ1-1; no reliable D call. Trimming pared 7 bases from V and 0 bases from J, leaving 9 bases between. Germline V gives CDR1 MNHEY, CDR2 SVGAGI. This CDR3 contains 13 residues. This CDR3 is CASKSGVNTEAFF. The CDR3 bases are TGTGCCAGCAAGTCCGGGGTGAACACTGAAGCTTTCTTT.

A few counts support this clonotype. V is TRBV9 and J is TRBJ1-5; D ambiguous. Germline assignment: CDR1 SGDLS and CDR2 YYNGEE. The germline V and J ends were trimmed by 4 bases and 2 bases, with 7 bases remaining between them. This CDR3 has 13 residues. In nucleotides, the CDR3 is TGTGCCAGCAGCACCTCGGGCAATCAGCCCCAGCATTTT. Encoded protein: CASSTSGNQPQHF.

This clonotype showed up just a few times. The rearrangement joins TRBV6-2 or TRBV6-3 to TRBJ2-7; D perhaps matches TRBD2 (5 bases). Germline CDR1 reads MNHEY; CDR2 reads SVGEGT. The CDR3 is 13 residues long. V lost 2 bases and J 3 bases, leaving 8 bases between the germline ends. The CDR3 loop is CASSYEGLYEQYF. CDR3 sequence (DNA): TGTGCCAGCAGTTACGAGGGCCTCTACGAGCAGTACTTC.

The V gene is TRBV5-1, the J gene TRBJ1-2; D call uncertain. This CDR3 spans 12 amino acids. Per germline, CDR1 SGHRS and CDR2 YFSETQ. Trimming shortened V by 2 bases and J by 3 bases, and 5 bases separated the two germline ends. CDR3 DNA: TGCGCCAGCAGCTTCGCCGACTATGGCTACACCTTC. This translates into CASSFADYGYTF. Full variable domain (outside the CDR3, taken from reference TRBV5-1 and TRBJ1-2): KAGVTQTPRYLIKTRGQQVTLSCSPISGHRSVSWYQQTPGQGLQFLFEYFSETQRNKGNFPGRFSGRQFSNSRSEMNVSTLELGDSALYLCASSFADYGYTFGSGTRLTVV.

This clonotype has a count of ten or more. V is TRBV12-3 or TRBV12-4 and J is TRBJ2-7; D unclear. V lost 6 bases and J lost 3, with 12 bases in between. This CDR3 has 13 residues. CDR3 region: CASSRDRYYEQYF. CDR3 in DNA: TGTGCCAGCAGCAGAGACCGGTACTACGAGCAGTACTTC.

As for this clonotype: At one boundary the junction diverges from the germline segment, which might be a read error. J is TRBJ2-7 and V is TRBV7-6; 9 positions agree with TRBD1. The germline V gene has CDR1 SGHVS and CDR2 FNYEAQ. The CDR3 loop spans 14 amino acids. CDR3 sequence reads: CASTLMTGGHEQYF. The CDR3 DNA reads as TGTGCCAGCACCTTAATGACAGGGGGGCACGAGCAGTACTTC.

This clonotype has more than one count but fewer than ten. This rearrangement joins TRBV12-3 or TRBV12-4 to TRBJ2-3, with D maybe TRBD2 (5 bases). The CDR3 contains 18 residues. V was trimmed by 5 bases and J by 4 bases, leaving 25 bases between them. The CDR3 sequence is CASSASSLAGYGADTQYF. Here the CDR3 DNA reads TGTGCCAGCAGTGCTTCTTCTCTAGCAGGTTATGGAGCAGATACGCAGTATTTT.

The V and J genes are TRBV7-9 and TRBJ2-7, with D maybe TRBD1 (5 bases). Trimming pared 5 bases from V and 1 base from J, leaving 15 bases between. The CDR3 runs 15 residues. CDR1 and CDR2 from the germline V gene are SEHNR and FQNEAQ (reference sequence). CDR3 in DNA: TGTGCCAGCAGCCCCTCCGTCCCAGGGTCCTACGAGCAGTACTTC. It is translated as CASSPSVPGSYEQYF. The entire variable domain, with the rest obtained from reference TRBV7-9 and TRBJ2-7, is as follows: DTGVSQNPRHKITKRGQNVTFRCDPISEHNRLYWYRQTLGQGPEFLTYFQNEAQLEKSRLLSDRFSAERPKGSFSTLEIQRTEQGDSAMYLCASSPSVPGSYEQYFGPGTRLTVT.

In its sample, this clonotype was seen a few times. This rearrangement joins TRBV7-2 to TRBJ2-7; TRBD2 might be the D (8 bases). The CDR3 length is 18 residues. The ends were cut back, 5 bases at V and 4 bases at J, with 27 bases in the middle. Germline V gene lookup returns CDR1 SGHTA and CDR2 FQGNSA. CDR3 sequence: CASSPRGYSGAPLYEQYF. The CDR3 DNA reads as TGTGCCAGCAGCCCCAGGGGGTATAGCGGGGCCCCCTTGTACGAGCAGTACTTC. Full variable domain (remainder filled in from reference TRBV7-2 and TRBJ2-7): GAGVSQSPSNKVTEKGKDVELRCDPISGHTALYWYRQSLGQGLEFLIYFQGNSAPDKSGLPSDRFSAERTGGSVSTLTIQRTQQEDSAVYLCASSPRGYSGAPLYEQYFGPGTRLTVT.

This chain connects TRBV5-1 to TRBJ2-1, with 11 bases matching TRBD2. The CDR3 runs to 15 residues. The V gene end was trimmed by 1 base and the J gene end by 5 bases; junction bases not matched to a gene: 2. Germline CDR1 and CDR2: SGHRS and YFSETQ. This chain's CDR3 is CASSLTSGGNNEQFF. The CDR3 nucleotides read TGCGCCAGCAGCTTGACTAGCGGGGGTAACAATGAGCAGTTCTTC.

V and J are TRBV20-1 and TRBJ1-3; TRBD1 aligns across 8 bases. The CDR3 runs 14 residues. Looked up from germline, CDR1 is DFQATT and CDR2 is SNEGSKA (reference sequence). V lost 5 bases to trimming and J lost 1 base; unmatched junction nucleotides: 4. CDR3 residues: CSAVDRVSGNTIYF. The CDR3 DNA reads TGCAGTGCTGTGGACAGGGTATCTGGAAACACCATATATTTT.